This T cell receptor (beta chain) derives from a study of blood T cell repertoires in COVID-19. Study-wide background: COVID-19 samples from acute and convalescent phases originated in the United States, Italy and Spain. Sample material is recorded as cDNA or gDNA derived from T cells, B-cell-depleted T cells, or PBMCs.

The CDR3 has 15 residues. V lost 2 bases to trimming and J lost 11 bases; unmatched junction nucleotides: 8. The V gene's germline CDR1 is SEHNR and CDR2 FQNEAQ (reference sequence). Original handling: The authors estimated nucleated cell counts from reference gene primer amplification. Assay used: immunoSEQ multiplex PCR; TCRdb lists only in-frame clones, some missing. From that table come the V and J calls and clone size; the DNA was used to work out D and trimming. The table records approximately 240,000 clones, around 82% of them present only once. This clone was observed a few times. The receptor was derived from a woman at least 80 years old with active or convalescent COVID-19. The V and J genes are TRBV7-9 and TRBJ1-6; 8 positions match TRBD1. What was sequenced was peripheral blood. CDR3 coding DNA: TGTGCCAGCAGCTTACAGACAGGGGTTCTGGCACCCCTCCACTTT. Its translation: CASSLQTGVLAPLHF.